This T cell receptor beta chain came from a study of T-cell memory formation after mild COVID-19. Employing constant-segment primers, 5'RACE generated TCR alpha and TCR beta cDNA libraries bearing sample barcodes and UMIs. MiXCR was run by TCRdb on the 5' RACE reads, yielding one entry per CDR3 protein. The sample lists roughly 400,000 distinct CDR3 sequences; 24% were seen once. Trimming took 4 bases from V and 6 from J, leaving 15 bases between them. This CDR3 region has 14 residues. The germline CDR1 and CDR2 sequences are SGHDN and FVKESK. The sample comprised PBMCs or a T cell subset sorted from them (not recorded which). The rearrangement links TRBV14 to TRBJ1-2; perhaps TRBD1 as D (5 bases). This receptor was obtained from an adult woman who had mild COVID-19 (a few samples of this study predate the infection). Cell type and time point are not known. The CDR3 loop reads CASSPAGLGDGYTF. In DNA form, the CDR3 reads TGTGCCAGCAGCCCCGCCGGGTTGGGGGATGGCTACACCTTC.